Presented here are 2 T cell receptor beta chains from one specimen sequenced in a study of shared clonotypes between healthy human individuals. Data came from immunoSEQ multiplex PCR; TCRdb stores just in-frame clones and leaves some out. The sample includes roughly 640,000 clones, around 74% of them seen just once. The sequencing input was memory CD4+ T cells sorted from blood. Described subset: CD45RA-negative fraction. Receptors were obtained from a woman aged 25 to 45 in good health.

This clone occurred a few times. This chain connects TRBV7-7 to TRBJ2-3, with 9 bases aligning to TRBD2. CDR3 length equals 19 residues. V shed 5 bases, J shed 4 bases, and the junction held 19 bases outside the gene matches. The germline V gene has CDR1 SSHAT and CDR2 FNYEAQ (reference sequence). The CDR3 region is CASSPAPSGGTGGADTQYF. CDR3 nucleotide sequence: TGTGCCAGCAGCCCGGCTCCCAGCGGGGGGACCGGGGGTGCAGATACGCAGTATTTT.

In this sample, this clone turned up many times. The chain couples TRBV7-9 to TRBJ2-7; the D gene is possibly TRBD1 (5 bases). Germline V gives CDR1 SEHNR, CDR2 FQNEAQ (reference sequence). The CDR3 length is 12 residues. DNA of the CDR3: TGTGCAATCGCCGCAGGGTTTCACGAGCAGTACTTC. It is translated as CAIAAGFHEQYF.